One sample yielded the 25 T cell receptor beta chains listed below, sequenced in a study of identical twins. TCRdb re-called the 5' RACE reads with MiXCR, one entry per CDR3 protein. The data hold some 1,600,000 distinct CDR3 sequences, with under 35% observed a single time. The sample was cord blood. Every receptor here comes from a newborn girl in good health.

The V gene is TRBV7-6, the J gene TRBJ1-3; D unresolved. Germline loops: CDR1 SGHVS, CDR2 FNYEAQ. The CDR3 totals 15 residues. Trimming shortened V by 4 bases and J by 0 bases, and 10 bases separated the two germline ends. The chain's CDR3 is CASSSYGDSGNTIYF. The CDR3 region has the DNA TGTGCCAGCAGCTCTTACGGTGACTCTGGAAACACCATATATTTT.

This clonotype was seen a few times. The J gene is TRBJ2-5, the V gene TRBV3-1; D uncertain. This CDR3 comprises 14 residues. V shed 1 base and J shed 3 bases, with 9 bases lying between them. Looked up from germline, CDR1 is LGHDT and CDR2 is YNNKEL (reference sequence). The CDR3 DNA reads TGTGCCAGCAGCCAAGCCTATCGGAAAGAGACCCAGTACTTC. This gives the protein CASSQAYRKETQYF.

With regard to this clonotype: An end of the junction differs from the germline gene, which may be a read error. CDR3 bases: TGTGCCAGCAGCTTAACGCGGGAGGTCGAGCAGTATTTC. Translating it yields CASSLTREVEQYF. This rearrangement joins TRBV7-2 to TRBJ2-4; 8 bases are a match to TRBD2. CDR1 is SGHTA, CDR2 FQGNSA, per germline. The CDR3 length is 13 residues.

This clonotype turned up a few times. CDR3 sequence: CSVDPLGTGITFF. The CDR3 nucleotides are TGCAGCGTTGATCCACTGGGGACAGGGATAACTTTCTTT. This chain joins TRBV29-1 and TRBJ1-1, with TRBD1 matching 9 bases. Unmatched junction bases numbered 11, after V lost 3 bases and J lost 12 bases. Germline V gene lookup returns CDR1 SQVTM and CDR2 ANQGSEA. The CDR3 runs 13 residues.

This clonotype was seen ten or more times. The genes are TRBV10-3 and TRBJ2-5; 7 bases align to TRBD1. V lost 6 bases to trimming and J lost 4 bases; unmatched junction nucleotides: 8. The CDR3 contains 14 residues. Per germline, CDR1 ENHRY and CDR2 SYGVKD. CDR3 in amino acids: CAIRLSGTAETQYF. The CDR3 coding sequence is TGTGCCATCAGACTCTCCGGGACAGCAGAGACCCAGTACTTC.

V gene TRBV24-1 combines with J gene TRBJ1-2, with TRBD1 matching over 10 bases. The trim removed 4 bases at V and 6 bases at J, leaving 4 bases unmatched. The CDR3 sequence is 14 residues long. Germline values: CDR1 KGHDR, CDR2 SFDVKD. CDR3 DNA: TGTGCCACCAGTGAGCCCGGGACAGGGGATGGCTACACCTTC. Translation: CATSEPGTGDGYTF.

The chain recombines TRBV7-8 with TRBJ2-1, with D uncertain. CDR3 length: 13 residues. CDR1 and CDR2 (germline): SGHVS, FQNEAQ. Trimming took 5 bases from V and 2 from J, leaving 7 bases between them. The CDR3 protein is CASSTYTYNEQFF. The CDR3 DNA reads TGTGCCAGCAGCACGTACACCTACAATGAGCAGTTCTTC.

The chain couples TRBV12-3 or TRBV12-4 to TRBJ1-6, with D possibly matching TRBD1 (5 bases). The CDR3 has 15 amino acids. Trimming took 3 bases from V and 9 from J, leaving 15 bases between them. The CDR3 region has the DNA TGTGCCAGCAGTTTGGGGCCGCAAAATGGTTCACCCCTCCACTTT. This codes for CASSLGPQNGSPLHF.

This chain joins TRBV4-1 and TRBJ2-1, with D uncertain. The CDR3 extends over 15 amino acids. Germline loops: CDR1 MGHRA, CDR2 YSYEKL. V was cut by 0 bases and J by 6 bases, with 12 bases left in between. In DNA, the CDR3 is TGCGCCAGCAGCCAAGAGGGTCCAGGCCCCAATGAGCAGTTCTTC. This codes for CASSQEGPGPNEQFF.

This clonotype came up a few times. V and J are TRBV4-2 and TRBJ2-7, with a possible D match to TRBD1 (6 bases). The CDR3 spans 14 residues. Germline V CDR1 and CDR2: LGHNA, YNFKEQ. V was clipped by 1 base and J by 6 bases, with 13 bases between them. CDR3 sequence (DNA): TGTGCCAGCAGCCAAGGGGGGCAGCTTGTCGAGCAGTACTTC. Translating gives CASSQGGQLVEQYF.

The chain combines TRBV20-1 with TRBJ2-7; 9 bases line up with TRBD1. Germline V gives CDR1 DFQATT, CDR2 SNEGSKA (reference sequence). Trimming cost V 5 bases and J 0 bases; bases outside gene matches: 5. The CDR3 length is 14 residues. As DNA, the CDR3 is TGCAGTGCTTACCGGGACAGGGTCTCCTACGAGCAGTACTTC. Translating gives CSAYRDRVSYEQYF.

This rearrangement joins TRBV20-1 to TRBJ1-1; TRBD1 is a possible D gene (6 bases). With 3 bases removed from V and 1 base from J, the gap between germline ends came to 12 bases. The CDR3 consists of 14 residues. Germline assignment: CDR1 DFQATT and CDR2 SNEGSKA (reference sequence). The CDR3 sequence: CSARGGPANTEAFF. As DNA, the CDR3 is TGCAGTGCTAGGGGGGGGCCGGCGAACACTGAAGCTTTCTTT.

The CDR3 DNA sequence: TGCAGTGCCTATCCTTATAGGGAAAGCGTCTACAATGAGCAGTTCTTC. It translates to CSAYPYRESVYNEQFF. This rearrangement joins TRBV20-1 to TRBJ2-1; no firm D call. CDR1 and CDR2 from the germline V gene are DFQATT and SNEGSKA (reference sequence). V was pared by 6 bases and J by 3 bases, with 21 bases between. This CDR3 has 16 amino acids.

The DNA of the CDR3 is TGCGCCAGCAGCTTGGAGCGGGGGAGCTCCTACAATGAGCAGTTCTTC. Its protein is CASSLERGSSYNEQFF. The genes are TRBV5-1 and TRBJ2-1; 8 bases align to TRBD2. In germline, CDR1 is SGHRS, CDR2 YFSETQ. This CDR3 spans 16 amino acids. Trimming took 0 bases from V and 0 from J; bases not matched to a gene: 2.

A few counts support this clonotype. In nucleotides, the CDR3 is TGTGCCAGCAGCGACCCCCCGGGGGGGGCTACAGATACGCAGTATTTT. Its translation: CASSDPPGGATDTQYF. The rearrangement links TRBV9 to TRBJ2-3; 8 bases agree with TRBD2. Trimming removed 3 bases from V and 3 bases from J; junction bases left unmatched: 9. This CDR3 region has 16 residues. CDR1 and CDR2 from the germline V gene are SGDLS and YYNGEE.

The rearrangement links TRBV11-3 to TRBJ2-1; D gene uncertain. This CDR3 contains 12 residues. Trimming cost V 0 bases and J 12 bases, with 9 bases left between them. Germline CDR1 reads SGHNT; CDR2 reads YENEEA. CDR3 sequence (DNA): TGTGCCAGCAGCTTAGATCGACGGCCGCAGTTCTTC. It encodes CASSLDRRPQFF.

This clonotype was counted only a few times. CDR3 protein: CSASGGSLAKNIQYF. As DNA, the CDR3 is TGCAGTGCTAGCGGAGGGTCCTTAGCCAAAAACATTCAGTACTTC. V and J are TRBV20-1 and TRBJ2-4; possibly TRBD2 for D (6 bases). V was pared by 3 bases and J by 0 bases, with 12 bases between. The CDR3 has 15 residues. Germline CDR1 is DFQATT and CDR2 is SNEGSKA (reference sequence).

This clonotype was picked up a small number of times. This chain joins TRBV4-2 and TRBJ2-7, with 11 bases aligning to TRBD2. The V and J ends lost 0 bases and 1 base, in that order; junction bases with no gene match: 5. The germline V gene encodes CDR1 LGHNA and CDR2 YNFKEQ. CDR3 length equals 17 residues. CDR3 sequence (DNA): TGTGCCAGCAGCCAAGATCGGGGACTAGCGGTATCCTACGAGCAGTACTTC. Protein: CASSQDRGLAVSYEQYF.

This chain connects TRBV5-1 to TRBJ1-4; tentative D call: TRBD1 (6 bases). The CDR3 loop spans 17 amino acids. CDR1 and CDR2 from the germline V gene are SGHRS and YFSETQ. Trimming removed 1 base from V and 2 bases from J, with 15 bases in between. The CDR3 DNA reads as TGCGCCAGCAGCTTGCCCTGGGACAAAACGACTAATGAAAAACTGTTTTTT. It specifies CASSLPWDKTTNEKLFF.

This clonotype occurred a few times. The V gene is TRBV14, the J gene TRBJ2-3, with 11 bases identical to TRBD2. V lost 6 bases, J lost 0 bases, and 8 bases stayed unmatched. CDR1 is SGHDN, CDR2 FVKESK, per germline. The length of the CDR3 is 17 residues. CDR3 sequence: CASRRSGGDPSTDTQYF. The CDR3 region has the DNA TGTGCCAGCAGACGTAGCGGGGGGGATCCTAGCACAGATACGCAGTATTTT.

This clonotype was detected only a few times. This rearrangement joins TRBV5-1 to TRBJ2-1; 12 bases map to TRBD2. The CDR3 is 20 amino acids. V was pared by 1 base and J by 3 bases, with 14 bases of the junction left unmatched. CDR1 and CDR2 (germline): SGHRS, YFSETQ. The CDR3 reads CASSLLWDRASGRVYNEQFF. The CDR3, as DNA: TGCGCCAGCAGCTTGCTTTGGGACAGGGCTAGCGGGAGGGTCTACAATGAGCAGTTCTTC.

This clonotype was seen more than once but under ten times. The chain carries TRBV29-1 and TRBJ1-1; D is undetermined. The V end was cut by 7 bases, the J end by 5 bases, with 17 bases between. The CDR3 totals 13 residues. Per the germline V gene, CDR1 is SQVTM and CDR2 is ANQGSEA. Here the CDR3 reads CSALVVAWTEAFF. CDR3 DNA sequence: TGCAGCGCCCTCGTCGTAGCGTGGACTGAAGCTTTCTTT.

This clonotype was seen a handful of times. The chain employs TRBV20-1 and TRBJ1-2; 8 bases fit TRBD1. V was pared by 1 base and J by 6 bases, with 7 bases of the junction left unmatched. The germline CDR1 and CDR2 sequences are DFQATT and SNEGSKA (reference sequence). The CDR3 length is 14 residues. CDR3: CSARGTTGDDGYTF. The CDR3 coding sequence is TGCAGTGCTAGAGGCACGACAGGGGACGATGGCTACACCTTC.

A note on this clonotype: At one of its ends the junction is not consistent with the germline gene, which may arise from a read error. This chain connects TRBV20-1 to TRBJ1-1; D unclear. CDR3 length: 14 amino acids. CDR1 and CDR2 from the germline V gene are DFQATT and SNEGSKA (reference sequence). In DNA form, the CDR3 reads TGCAGTGCAGTCGTCGGATCCATGAACACTGGAGCTTTCTTT. It codes for CSAVVGSMNTGAFF.

The chain carries TRBV6-1 and TRBJ2-7; 9 bases are shared with TRBD1. The CDR3 length is 18 residues. V was pared by 5 bases and J by 4 bases, with 18 bases of the junction left unmatched. Germline V gene sequence: CDR1 MNHNS, CDR2 SASEGT. The CDR3 DNA is TGTGCCAGCAGTCCACCGTCATCGCGGGGGACAGGGCGTTACGAGCAGTACTTC. Residues: CASSPPSSRGTGRYEQYF.